Detailed here is one TCR beta chain. With 3 bases removed from V and 6 bases from J, the gap between germline ends came to 11 bases. CDR1 is GTSNPN and CDR2 is SVGIG in the germline V gene (reference sequence). The length of the CDR3 is 13 residues. This entry comes from a study of blood T cell repertoires in COVID-19. Study background: PBMCs, B-cell-depleted T cells, or T cells were the source of the cDNA or gDNA that made up the material.

Clones were read by immunoSEQ multiplex PCR, and TCRdb kept only the in-frame ones, dropping some. Of some 310,000 clones in the sample, 90% were seen once. Sequencing was performed on peripheral blood. This clonotype was obtained from a woman aged 40 to 50 with COVID-19, enrolled during active disease. The chain uses TRBV30 and TRBJ2-2; D is ambiguous. The CDR3 DNA reads TGTGCCTGGAGCCCGGGTTGGCCCGGGGAGCTGTTTTTT. Its translation is CAWSPGWPGELFF.